This T cell receptor beta chain was identified in a study of tumor-infiltrating lymphocytes in primary liver carcinoma. Study background: The number of productive TCRbeta reads per sample ranged from roughly 3.65 to 7.13 million and was similar across tissue types. Notes on the study in general: Tumor-adjacent and tumor-blood pairs displayed less overlap than did pairs of tumor regions.

It was from approximately 20-30 mg of unsorted bulk tissue that RNA and DNA were co-extracted. The patients presented with primary liver carcinoma, which was managed through surgical resection. No patient had received treatment, and all had chronic HBV infection. CDR1 is MNHNS, CDR2 SASEGT, per germline. This CDR3 spans 16 amino acids. Constant-region priming of around 500 ng total RNA yielded TCR beta cDNA. Library construction for TCR beta comprised three nested multiplex PCR rounds performed with slightly modified ARM-PCR. Each of the first two PCR rounds ran approximately 11 cycles with TRBV1-TRBV30 forward and C-beta reverse primers. Each CDR3 protein gets one entry after TCRdb re-called the multiplex PCR reads with MiXCR. The sample comprises about 74,000 distinct CDR3 sequences, roughly two thirds of which are singletons, and around a quarter rests with the top ten. A word on this clonotype: The antigen is undetermined. A much larger clone sits a single nucleotide away, making a read error possible.

Sequenced input: liver tumor tissue from sampling region 4. Subset meaning: tumor region T4, right-lateral pole. This chain links TRBV6-1 with TRBJ1-5, with 7 bases identical to TRBD1. The receptor was isolated from a man aged 40-55 years with primary liver carcinoma and hepatitis B virus infection. As DNA, the CDR3 is TGTGCCGGCAGTGTCGTCGCAGGGGGGGATAATCAGCCCCAGCATTTT. As protein: CAGSVVAGGDNQPQHF.